This T cell receptor beta chain appears in the sequencing data of a study of blood T cell repertoires in COVID-19. Study in general: Samples representing acute and convalescent COVID-19 were sourced from the United States, Italy and Spain. PBMCs, B-cell-depleted T cells, or T cells provided the cDNA or gDNA that made up the material.

Trimming took 2 bases from V and 4 from J; bases not matched to a gene: 6. The CDR3 consists of 16 residues. Germline V gene sequence: CDR1 SGHNT, CDR2 YYREEE (reference sequence). In the source study's methods: From reference gene primer amplification, estimates of nucleated cell counts were derived. The repertoire was sequenced with immunoSEQ multiplex PCR; TCRdb's copy has only in-frame clones and lacks some. The D gene and trimming were derived from the DNA, and the V and J assignments and clone size from that table. The sample contains approximately 230,000 clones, 65% to 90% of which appear only once. Cohort 3 recovery required two negative PCRs, clearance, or symptom resolution.

The source material was PBMCs or T cells enriched from blood (not recorded which). The chain combines TRBV5-4 with TRBJ2-5; 12 bases align to TRBD2. This clonotype originated in a man between 18 and 35 years old who had recovered from COVID-19. CDR3 bases: TGTGCCAGCAGCTTACGACTAGCGGGAGATCGAGAGACCCAGTACTTC. It yields the protein CASSLRLAGDRETQYF. The entire variable domain, with the rest obtained from reference TRBV5-4 and TRBJ2-5, is as follows: ETGVTQSPTHLIKTRGQQVTLRCSSQSGHNTVSWYQQALGQGPQFIFQYYREEENGRGNFPPRFSGLQFPNYSSELNVNALELDDSALYLCASSLRLAGDRETQYFGPGTRLLVL.